A selection of T cell receptor beta chains follows, all from one sample in a study of regulatory T cells in long-lasting Graves disease. TCRdb redid the calling of the multiplex PCR reads with MiXCR, one entry per CDR3 protein. The sample lists 300,000 to 500,000 distinct CDR3 sequences, around 20% occurring once. The sequencing used peripheral blood mononuclear cells (PBMCs), collected when the disease was refractory, from a patient treated with antithyroid drugs. These receptors came from a female donor with Graves disease. Each CDR3 is given with its conserved first and last residue.

j_call v_call cdr3_aa
TRBJ1-4 TRBV11-2 CASSLDGRGHNEKLFF
TRBJ2-3 TRBV6-2/TRBV6-3 CASSYQPNTDTQYF
TRBJ2-2 TRBV12-3/TRBV12-4 CASNSRWDPGELFF
TRBJ1-3 TRBV11-2 CASSLDGTGLYTIYF
TRBJ1-4 TRBV19 CASSIGSYRGEDEKLFF
TRBJ1-5 TRBV7-8 CASSPGQDLNQPQHF
TRBJ2-7 TRBV24-1 CATSDPTGHSYEQYF
TRBJ2-7 TRBV7-9 CASSPGHVPYEQYF
TRBJ1-1 TRBV6-1 CASRRNRDGEAFF
TRBJ2-7 TRBV11-2 CASSRGTVTYEQYF
TRBJ2-6 TRBV20-1 CSADDRLSGANVLTF
TRBJ1-6 TRBV4-1 CASSQVNPASPLHF
TRBJ2-3 TRBV11-2 CASSLLPLAGAHLGTDTQYF
TRBJ2-7 TRBV20-1 CSANPRLAGVVYEQYF
TRBJ2-2 TRBV2 CASLAFPNTGELFF
TRBJ2-7 TRBV2 CASSVQTRPADF
TRBJ2-1 TRBV15 CATSRHLGLAENEQFF
TRBJ2-7 TRBV27 CTSSHGSTYEQYF
TRBJ2-5 TRBV30 CAFIQHGKTQYF